Below are 12 T cell receptor beta chains sequenced from a single sample in a study of OX40 agonist ivuxolimab in advanced cancers. Assay used: immunoSEQ multiplex PCR; TCRdb lists only in-frame clones, some missing. This table has around 100,000 clones, approximately 89% appearing once. This material consisted of CD4+ or CD8+ T cells sorted from blood, taken in a trial of the OX40 agonist ivuxolimab. The receptor source for this set is an adult with an advanced solid tumor such as melanoma, head and neck, liver or kidney cancer.

The V and J genes are TRBV6-1 and TRBJ2-7; 7 bases agree with TRBD2. The length of the CDR3 is 14 residues. Trimming cost V 5 bases and J 3 bases; bases outside gene matches: 7. Germline CDR1 reads MNHNS; CDR2 reads SASEGT. In DNA form, the CDR3 reads TGTGCCAGCAGTAGCGGGACGGAAGACTACGAGCAGTACTTC. It codes for CASSSGTEDYEQYF.

The chain has TRBV7-2 and TRBJ2-2; no firm D call. The CDR3 extends over 16 amino acids. Trimming removed 1 base at V and 1 base at J, with 10 bases between. The germline gives CDR1 SGHTA, CDR2 FQGNSA. This CDR3 reads CASSLDPPMNTGELFF. Written as DNA, the CDR3 is TGTGCCAGCAGCTTAGACCCCCCGATGAACACCGGGGAGCTGTTTTTT.

This chain uses TRBV18 with TRBJ2-2; D call uncertain. There are 13 residues in the CDR3. V lost 3 bases, J lost 10 bases, and 12 bases lay in between. CDR1 is KGHSH and CDR2 is LQKENI in the germline V gene. The CDR3 loop reads CASSPDLDMELFF. CDR3 nucleotide sequence: TGTGCCAGCTCACCTGATTTAGACATGGAGCTGTTTTTT.

The chain has TRBV11-1 and TRBJ2-1, with D possibly being TRBD2 (5 bases). Trimming pared 1 base from V and 1 base from J, leaving 11 bases between. There are 16 residues in the CDR3. The germline CDR1 and CDR2 sequences are SGHAT and FQDESV (reference sequence). The CDR3 DNA sequence: TGTGCCAGCAGCTTAGACGGACTCCCGTCCTACAATGAGCAGTTCTTC. Its protein product is CASSLDGLPSYNEQFF.

V is TRBV15 and J is TRBJ1-1; D is undetermined. Germline-derived CDR1 and CDR2 are LNHNV and YYDKDF (reference sequence). The CDR3 extends over 13 amino acids. Trimming stripped 4 bases from V and 2 bases from J, with 8 bases between. Here the CDR3 DNA reads TGTGCCACCAGCAAAGACCCTAACACTGAAGCTTTCTTT. Encoded protein: CATSKDPNTEAFF.

Written as DNA, the CDR3 is TGTGCCAGCAGACCCGCCGGGGGCGGTTACGAGCAGTACTTC. Translating it yields CASRPAGGGYEQYF. This rearrangement joins TRBV28 to TRBJ2-7, with D perhaps TRBD1 or TRBD2 (6 bases each). The CDR3 is 14 residues long. V shed 6 bases and J shed 4 bases, with 16 bases lying between them. Germline CDR1 reads MDHEN; CDR2 reads SYDVKM.

The gene calls are TRBV7-2 and TRBJ2-2, with D unresolved. CDR1 SGHTA and CDR2 FQGNSA come from the germline V gene. Trimming removed 1 base from V and 0 bases from J, with 6 bases in between. The CDR3 is 15 residues long. The CDR3 reads CASSLGTSNTGELFF. Written as DNA, the CDR3 is TGTGCCAGCAGCTTAGGTACATCGAACACCGGGGAGCTGTTTTTT.

The chain combines TRBV27 with TRBJ2-7, with a possible D match to TRBD1 (6 bases). The length of the CDR3 is 14 residues. Trimming shortened V by 3 bases and J by 3 bases, and 12 bases separated the two germline ends. Germline values: CDR1 MNHEY, CDR2 SMNVEV (reference sequence). The CDR3 nucleotides are TGTGCCAGCAGTTTCAGGGACACCGGCTACGAGCAGTACTTC. Protein: CASSFRDTGYEQYF.

The chain uses TRBV7-3 and TRBJ1-1, with D perhaps matching TRBD1 (6 bases). This CDR3 comprises 14 residues. Germline V gives CDR1 SGHTA, CDR2 FQGTGA. V lost 6 bases and J lost 1, with 12 bases in between. The CDR3 DNA reads TGTGCCAGCAGACCACAGGGTAGGAACACTGAAGCTTTCTTT. This encodes CASRPQGRNTEAFF. The whole variable domain, filled in from reference TRBV7-3 and TRBJ1-1, reads GAGVSQTPSNKVTEKGKYVELRCDPISGHTALYWYRQSLGQGPEFLIYFQGTGAADDSGLPNDRFFAVRPEGSVSTLKIQRTERGDSAVYLCASRPQGRNTEAFFGQGTRLTVV.

The chain is built from TRBV5-1 and TRBJ2-7; tentative D call: TRBD2 (5 bases). There are 17 residues in the CDR3. Germline CDR1 and CDR2: SGHRS and YFSETQ. Trimming shortened V by 0 bases and J by 0 bases, and 16 bases separated the two germline ends. The CDR3 loop is CASSLARERKVSYEQYF. In DNA form, the CDR3 reads TGCGCCAGCAGCTTGGCTAGGGAGCGAAAGGTCTCCTACGAGCAGTACTTC.

The chain has TRBV9 and TRBJ2-2; TRBD1 is a possible D gene (6 bases). Trimming took off 0 bases at V and 1 base at J, with 7 bases between the two ends. Looked up from germline, CDR1 is SGDLS and CDR2 is YYNGEE. CDR3 length equals 15 residues. The DNA for the CDR3 is TGTGCCAGCAGCGTAGCACAGGGGAACACCGGGGAGCTGTTTTTT. Translated, it gives CASSVAQGNTGELFF.

V is TRBV19 and J is TRBJ2-5; TRBD1 aligns across 9 bases. Germline lookup yields CDR1 LNHDA and CDR2 SQIVND (reference sequence). The CDR3 is 12 amino acids. J gave up 4 bases and V 10 bases, and 4 bases lay outside the gene matches. This chain's CDR3 is CATSTGGETQYF. Here the CDR3 DNA reads TGTGCCACGTCGACAGGGGGAGAGACCCAGTACTTC.